The subject of this entry is one TCR beta chain. Its antigen is unidentified. This specimen comes from a study of response to subunit inactivated influenza vaccine. Whole-study results and caveats: It was the authors' suggestion that each seasonal influenza vaccination recruits few new T cells.

The V gene lost 0 bases and the J gene lost 5 bases, with 9 bases spanning the gap. The CDR3 length is 14 residues. Germline CDR1 reads SGHKS; CDR2 reads YYEKEE (reference sequence). TCRdb reprocessed the RT-PCR reads via MiXCR and lists one record per CDR3 protein. The sample consists of 500,000 or so distinct CDR3 sequences, about 15% of them appearing once. V is TRBV5-5 and J is TRBJ1-5; D unresolved. The sequencing used CD4+ T cells sorted from PBMCs, collected around 25 months after vaccination. This TCR was sampled from a man between 50 and 69 years old who received an inactivated influenza vaccine. CDR3 sequence (DNA): TGTGCCAGCAGCTTGGAGACAACAGATCAGCCCCAGCATTTT. This codes for CASSLETTDQPQHF.